These T cell receptor beta chains were read from a single sample in a study of cytomegalovirus exposure and HLA in healthy donors. Repertoires were generated with immunoSEQ multiplex PCR, while TCRdb's copy carries only in-frame clones and drops some. The sample includes 80,000 to 100,000 clones, roughly 80% seen only once; the top ten take approximately 7%. Sequencing used PBMCs. The receptors derive from a man aged 45-60 years in good health and CMV-seropositive. Each CDR3 is given with its conserved first and last residue. A D gene is named only where the DNA matches it firmly. The size field is filled for only some rows; it gives once, few, many or a size class.

V	D	size	J	DNA	CDR3
TRBV27	.	.	TRBJ2-3	TGTGCCAGCAGTTTCTCGGGGACTAGCACAGATACGCAGTATTTT	CASSFSGTSTDTQYF
TRBV30	.	.	TRBJ1-1	TGTGCCTGGAGCGAGGGAGTCAGGACTGAAGCTTTCTTT	CAWSEGVRTEAFF
TRBV5-6	TRBD1	.	TRBJ1-1	TGTGCCAGCAGTCTGGGTGACAGGGGGCGCGAGGAGGACACTGAAGCTTTCTTT	CASSLGDRGREEDTEAFF
TRBV5-1	TRBD1	.	TRBJ1-5	TGCGCCAGCAGCTTGGGTGGACAGGGACCCAATCAGCCCCAGCATTTT	CASSLGGQGPNQPQHF
TRBV27	TRBD1	.	TRBJ1-4	TGTGCCAGCAGTCCCTACCGGGACAGGGGCCGGGATAATGAAAAACTGTTTTTT	CASSPYRDRGRDNEKLFF
TRBV7-8	.	once	TRBJ1-2	TGTGCCAGCAGCTTAGACGGCAGAGGCTATGGCTACACCTTC	CASSLDGRGYGYTF
TRBV18	TRBD2	once	TRBJ2-7	TGTGCCAGCTCCCAAGCGGGGGACGAGCAGTACTTC	CASSQAGDEQYF
TRBV2	.	.	TRBJ2-7	TGTGCCAGCAGTTTGGACAGTTCCTACGAGCAGTACTTC	CASSLDSSYEQYF
TRBV6-1	TRBD2	.	TRBJ2-1	TGTGCCAGCAGCCTACTAGCGGGGGGGTACAATGAGCAGTTCTTC	CASSLLAGGYNEQFF
TRBV29-1	.	few	TRBJ1-4	TGCAGCGTTGAGGCAGCAACTAATGAAAAACTGTTTTTT	CSVEAATNEKLFF
TRBV5-1	TRBD1	.	TRBJ1-5	TGCGCCAGCAGTCTATGGGCAGGGGGTAATCAGCCCCAGCATTTT	CASSLWAGGNQPQHF
TRBV13	TRBD1	.	TRBJ2-7	TGTGCCAGCAGCCTAATGACAGGGGACTCCTACGAGCAGTACTTC	CASSLMTGDSYEQYF
TRBV6-1	.	.	TRBJ1-1	TGTGCCAGCAGTAGATCAGGACAGACCTCCACTGAAGCTTTCTTT	CASSRSGQTSTEAFF
TRBV19	TRBD2	few	TRBJ2-5	TGTGCCACGCAGCGGGGGGGGCGAGAGACCCAGTACTTC	CATQRGGRETQYF
TRBV5-4	TRBD1	.	TRBJ1-1	TGTGCCAGCAGCTTCGACAGGGAGACTGAAGCTTTCTTT	CASSFDRETEAFF
TRBV19	TRBD2	.	TRBJ2-1	TGTGCCAGTAGTATACTTACTAGCGGGGAAGTATACAATGAGCAGTTCTTC	CASSILTSGEVYNEQFF
TRBV6-5	.	.	TRBJ1-2	TGTGCCAGCAGTTATAACGCAGACTATGGCTACACCTTC	CASSYNADYGYTF
TRBV4-3	TRBD2	.	TRBJ2-2	TGCGCCAGCAGCCAAGACCCTAGCGGGGGGGCTTTAGGGGAGCTGTTTTTT	CASSQDPSGGALGELFF
TRBV19	.	.	TRBJ2-1	TGTGCCAGTAGTATTTTGGCGGGGTATCACAATGAGCAGTTCTTC	CASSILAGYHNEQFF
TRBV28	.	.	TRBJ1-1	TGTGACAGCAGTTTATCGACGGGGGTGGCGAACACTGAAGCTTTCTTT	CDSSLSTGVANTEAFF
TRBV4-3	.	.	TRBJ2-2	TGCGCCAGCAGCCAAACGGGGGACTGGGCTGGGGAGCTGTTTTTT	CASSQTGDWAGELFF
TRBV4-3	TRBD1	.	TRBJ1-2	TGCGCCAGCAGCCAAGATAGGACAGGGGGAGCTAACTATGGCTACACCTTC	CASSQDRTGGANYGYTF
TRBV4-1	.	.	TRBJ1-5	TGCGCCAGCAGCCAAGACCAGGGTGTAGATCAGCCCCAGCATTTT	CASSQDQGVDQPQHF
TRBV7-9	.	.	TRBJ2-4	TGTGCCAGCTCGAAGGGGGTAGCCAAAAACATTCAGTACTTC	CASSKGVAKNIQYF
TRBV5-5	.	few	TRBJ1-3	TGTGCCAGCAGCTTGGCTGCAGGGGACAACTCTGGAAACACCATATATTTT	CASSLAAGDNSGNTIYF
TRBV30	TRBD1	.	TRBJ2-5	TGTGCCTGGAGTTCGACAGGGTTTACGGAGACCCAGTACTTC	CAWSSTGFTETQYF
TRBV7-8	.	.	TRBJ1-5	TGTGCCAGCAGCTTAGAGGGGGACCATAGCAATCAGCCCCAGCATTTT	CASSLEGDHSNQPQHF
TRBV19	TRBD1	.	TRBJ2-5	TGTGCCAGTAGTGAGGGACAGGGGGCATTCGTGACCCAGTACTTC	CASSEGQGAFVTQYF
TRBV19	TRBD1	.	TRBJ1-1	TGTGCCAGTAGTAAAGACCAGGGGGTGGCTGAAGCTTTCTTT	CASSKDQGVAEAFF
TRBV19	.	.	TRBJ1-6	TGTGCCAGTAGTATAGGGACAGATAATTCACCCCTCCACTTT	CASSIGTDNSPLHF
TRBV7-2	TRBD2	once	TRBJ2-7	TGTGCCAGCAGCCAACGCCGCCAGTCTAGCGGGGGAGCCTACGAGCAGTACTTC	CASSQRRQSSGGAYEQYF
TRBV28	.	.	TRBJ2-7	TGTGCCAGCAGTTCCCGGGGATCGGGTTCTTACGAGCAGTACTTC	CASSSRGSGSYEQYF
TRBV27	.	.	TRBJ1-1	TGTGCCAGCAGACCCTGGAGTAAGGCGTCCGTTGAAGCTTTCTTT	CASRPWSKASVEAFF
TRBV7-2	.	.	TRBJ2-7	TGTGCCAGCTCGGGCAGGGGAGTGGACGAGCAGTACTTC	CASSGRGVDEQYF
TRBV19	TRBD1	.	TRBJ1-5	TGTGCCAGTAGTATCGGCGGGACAGGGGCACGCAATCAGCCCCAGAATTTT	CASSIGGTGARNQPQNF
TRBV9	TRBD1	.	TRBJ1-5	TGTGCCAGCAGCGAGGGGGACAGACTCAATCAGCCCCAGCATTTT	CASSEGDRLNQPQHF
TRBV7-3	TRBD1	.	TRBJ2-7	TGTGCCAGCAGCCCGGGACAGGGATACGCGCAGTACTTC	CASSPGQGYAQYF
TRBV5-4	TRBD2	.	TRBJ2-3	TGTGCCAGCAGCCTCGGGACTAGCGACACAGATACGCAGTATTTT	CASSLGTSDTDTQYF
TRBV7-9	TRBD2	.	TRBJ2-3	TGTGCCAGCAGCTTAGTCGGCGGGGGGAGGTATACGCAGTATTTT	CASSLVGGGRYTQYF
TRBV5-4	.	.	TRBJ2-7	TGTGCCAGCAGCGCGGCACCAGCGCTTGCCTACGAGCAGTACTTC	CASSAAPALAYEQYF